This is a list of T cell receptor beta chains from one sample in a study of cytomegalovirus exposure and HLA in healthy donors. The method was immunoSEQ multiplex PCR; TCRdb's version includes in-frame clones alone and lacks a portion of them. The table has 200,000 to 250,000 clones, over 65% seen once. Source material: PBMCs. Every receptor here comes from an older woman in good health and CMV-seropositive. CDR3s include the opening cysteine and the closing phenylalanine or tryptophan. The D gene is left open where the match is weak. Size is stated for part of the rows, as once, few or many counts, or as a class when the clone is expanded.

clone size	V gene	CDR3 length	D gene	J gene	CDR3 DNA	CDR3 protein
-	TRBV29-1	12	TRBD1	TRBJ1-2	TGCAGCGTTGAGACAGGGGGCTTGGGCTACACCTTC	CSVETGGLGYTF
few	TRBV18	17	TRBD1	TRBJ2-7	TGTGCCAGCTCACCATACGGACAGGGGGTATACGCCTACGAGCAGTACTTC	CASSPYGQGVYAYEQYF
-	TRBV6-5	15	-	TRBJ1-3	TGTGCCAGCAGGCCGGGACATATCTCTGGAAACACCATATATTTT	CASRPGHISGNTIYF
-	TRBV7-8	15	-	TRBJ2-7	TGTGCCAGCCAATCCCCGGCAGGTAGCTCCTACGAGCAGTACTTC	CASQSPAGSSYEQYF
few	TRBV4-2	15	-	TRBJ1-1	TGTGCCAGCAGCCAAGCGGAAGGGGGGGGCACTGAAGCTTTCTTT	CASSQAEGGGTEAFF
once	TRBV7-9	15	TRBD1	TRBJ2-7	TGTTCCAGCAGCCCAAGCGGACAGGGGCTAGTTCGGCAGTACTTC	CSSSPSGQGLVRQYF
-	TRBV14	17	TRBD2	TRBJ2-1	TGTGCCAGCAGCCAAGACCCCCTAGCGGGGGGCATGGATGAGCAGTTCTTC	CASSQDPLAGGMDEQFF
-	TRBV13	14	TRBD1	TRBJ2-4	TGTGCCAGCAGCAGGGGACAGGGGGCGAACATTCAGTACTTC	CASSRGQGANIQYF
-	TRBV5-4	15	-	TRBJ2-7	TGTGCCAGCAGCTTGGCCCTGGGAGGAGGGTACGAGCAGTACTTC	CASSLALGGGYEQYF
few	TRBV10-2	13	-	TRBJ2-7	TGCGCCAGCAGTGACTTCTACTCCTACGAGCAGTACTTC	CASSDFYSYEQYF
-	TRBV11-2	13	-	TRBJ2-5	TGTGCCAGCAGCTCAGGTCCTACGGAGACCCAGTACTTC	CASSSGPTETQYF
-	TRBV5-4	14	-	TRBJ2-1	TGTGCCAGCAGCTTGGAACCAGCGTACAATGAGCAGTTCTTC	CASSLEPAYNEQFF
few	TRBV2	14	TRBD1	TRBJ2-7	TGTGCCAGCAGTGGGACAGGGAAGCCCTACGAGCAGTACTTC	CASSGTGKPYEQYF
few	TRBV6-5	16	-	TRBJ1-2	TGTGCCAGCAGTTACTCGGTTGATGTGGAGGGTAACGGCTACACCTTC	CASSYSVDVEGNGYTF
once	TRBV13	18	TRBD1	TRBJ2-1	TGTGCCAGCAGCTCGGGGACAGGGACAATCAGTGACTACAATGAGCAGTTCTTC	CASSSGTGTISDYNEQFF
-	TRBV10-3	14	-	TRBJ1-6	TGTGCCATCAGTGGGTCGGGCCAGGGGCTGCCCCTCCACTTT	CAISGSGQGLPLHF